These T cell receptor beta chains were read from a single sample in a study of cytomegalovirus exposure and HLA in healthy donors. Method: immunoSEQ multiplex PCR; TCRdb's copy keeps in-frame clones and lacks some. The sample gives some 80,000 clones, 60% to 85% of which show up once; approximately 1.5% is in the top ten. The sample was PBMCs. Source of these receptors: a man between 35 and 55 years old in good health and CMV-seronegative. The CDR3 runs from the conserved cysteine through the conserved F or W. The D gene is left open where the match is weak. Size values are once, few and many counts, or a class for expanded clones, and some rows have none.

d_call: NA
clone_size: NA
j_call: TRBJ2-1
v_call: TRBV9
cdr3_aa: CASSVTGAISYNEQFF
cdr3_nt: TGTGCCAGCAGCGTAACGGGAGCGATTTCCTACAATGAGCAGTTCTTC

d_call: NA
clone_size: NA
j_call: TRBJ1-1
v_call: TRBV6-1
cdr3_aa: CASKTGGTKAFF
cdr3_nt: TGTGCCAGCAAAACCGGGGGTACTAAAGCTTTCTTT

d_call: TRBD2
clone_size: NA
j_call: TRBJ2-1
v_call: TRBV10-1
cdr3_aa: CATLFLLAGKVQFF
cdr3_nt: TGCGCCACCCTTTTTCTTTTAGCGGGAAAGGTGCAGTTCTTC

d_call: NA
clone_size: once
j_call: TRBJ2-5
v_call: TRBV18
cdr3_aa: CASSPPIRQQETQYF
cdr3_nt: TGTGCCAGCTCACCACCGATACGACAGCAAGAGACCCAGTACTTC

d_call: TRBD2
clone_size: NA
j_call: TRBJ2-3
v_call: TRBV6-1
cdr3_aa: CASSRRETSDTQYF
cdr3_nt: TGTGCCAGCAGTCGGCGGGAGACGTCAGATACGCAGTATTTT

d_call: TRBD2
clone_size: NA
j_call: TRBJ2-3
v_call: TRBV2
cdr3_aa: CASGLAPTSTDTQYF
cdr3_nt: TGTGCCAGTGGACTAGCGCCTACTAGCACAGATACGCAGTATTTT

d_call: TRBD1
clone_size: NA
j_call: TRBJ1-2
v_call: TRBV7-9
cdr3_aa: CASTQGTENNYGYTF
cdr3_nt: TGTGCCAGCACTCAAGGGACAGAGAATAACTATGGCTACACCTTC

d_call: TRBD1
clone_size: NA
j_call: TRBJ2-7
v_call: TRBV28
cdr3_aa: CASSAPGQGFYEQYF
cdr3_nt: TGTGCCAGCAGTGCACCGGGACAGGGGTTCTACGAGCAGTACTTC

d_call: TRBD2
clone_size: few
j_call: TRBJ2-7
v_call: TRBV7-8
cdr3_aa: CASSLEVGTSGRGQYF
cdr3_nt: TGTGCCAGCAGCTTAGAAGTCGGGACTAGCGGGAGAGGGCAGTACTTC

d_call: NA
clone_size: NA
j_call: TRBJ1-1
v_call: TRBV6-5
cdr3_aa: CASSLDRVNTEAFF
cdr3_nt: TGTGCCAGCAGTCTAGACCGGGTGAACACTGAAGCTTTCTTT

d_call: TRBD1
clone_size: NA
j_call: TRBJ1-5
v_call: TRBV14
cdr3_aa: CASSLTGSTDQPQHF
cdr3_nt: TGTGCCAGCAGCCTGACAGGGTCTACAGATCAGCCCCAGCATTTT

d_call: NA
clone_size: NA
j_call: TRBJ1-1
v_call: TRBV28
cdr3_aa: CASSRGGGAFF
cdr3_nt: TGTGCCAGCAGTCGGGGAGGGGGTGCTTTCTTT

d_call: TRBD1
clone_size: NA
j_call: TRBJ2-3
v_call: TRBV11-2
cdr3_aa: CASSLAGTGYADTQYF
cdr3_nt: TGTGCCAGCAGCTTGGCCGGGACAGGGTATGCAGATACGCAGTATTTT

d_call: NA
clone_size: NA
j_call: TRBJ1-1
v_call: TRBV7-9
cdr3_aa: CASSSLTEAFF
cdr3_nt: TGTGCCAGCAGCTCTCTCACTGAAGCTTTCTTT